The 24 T cell receptor beta chains presented below share a single source sample, sequenced in a study of cytomegalovirus exposure and HLA in healthy donors. The PCR made use of 60 Vbeta and 13 Jbeta primers. This table comes from immunoSEQ multiplex PCR, and its TCRdb copy is limited to in-frame clones, with some not included. The table lists 150,000 to 200,000 clones, 81% of them singletons. Sample: PBMCs. These receptors were collected from a man younger than 30 in good health and CMV-seronegative.

The genes are TRBV2 and TRBJ1-4; weak D call: TRBD1 (5 bases). Germline V gene sequence: CDR1 SNHLY, CDR2 FYNNEI. V dropped 6 bases and J dropped 7 bases, with 15 bases sitting between them. The CDR3 spans 14 residues. CDR3: CASSHRSPGEKLFF. CDR3 nucleotide sequence: TGTGCCAGCAGCCACAGGAGCCCCGGTGAAAAACTGTTTTTT. The full variable domain, completed using reference TRBV2 and TRBJ1-4, is EPEVTQTPSHQVTQMGQEVILRCVPISNHLYFYWYRQILGQKVEFLVSFYNNEISEKSEIFDDQFSVERPDGSNFTLKIRSTKLEDSAMYFCASSHRSPGEKLFFGSGTQLSVL.

The chain recombines TRBV7-3 with TRBJ2-7; D possibly corresponds to TRBD2 (7 bases). V was pared by 6 bases and J by 9 bases, with 18 bases between. Germline V gene lookup returns CDR1 SGHTA and CDR2 FQGTGA. This CDR3 comprises 13 residues. CDR3: CASSEGEGRGQYF. The CDR3 DNA reads as TGTGCCAGCAGTGAGGGGGAGGGCCGAGGGCAGTACTTC. The whole variable domain, remainder taken from reference TRBV7-3 and TRBJ2-7, is GAGVSQTPSNKVTEKGKYVELRCDPISGHTALYWYRQSLGQGPEFLIYFQGTGAADDSGLPNDRFFAVRPEGSVSTLKIQRTERGDSAVYLCASSEGEGRGQYFGPGTRLTVT.

This chain uses TRBV9 with TRBJ2-3; 7 bases are a match to TRBD1. The CDR3 has 18 residues. The V segment lost 1 base and the J segment 6 bases; nucleotides outside the gene matches: 17. Germline V gene lookup returns CDR1 SGDLS and CDR2 YYNGEE. The CDR3 DNA reads TGTGCCAGCAGCGTAAACCTTGACAGGGACCCGCGAGGCGATACGCAGTATTTT. Translating it yields CASSVNLDRDPRGDTQYF.

The V call is TRBV4-1, the J call TRBJ2-3; weak D call: TRBD2 (6 bases). Trimming shortened V by 2 bases and J by 5 bases, and 11 bases separated the two germline ends. The CDR3 loop spans 14 amino acids. The V gene's germline CDR1 is MGHRA and CDR2 YSYEKL. CDR3 nucleotide sequence: TGCGCCAGCAGCCAATATTCGGGGGAAGATACGCAGTATTTT. Its protein product is CASSQYSGEDTQYF.

CDR3 nucleotide sequence: TGCGCCAGCAGTGAGACTAGCGGGGGGTCCGGGGATACGCAGTATTTT. It yields the protein CASSETSGGSGDTQYF. The chain couples TRBV10-1 to TRBJ2-3; 12 bases are shared with TRBD2. The CDR3 has 16 residues. CDR1 and CDR2 from the germline V gene are WNHNN and SYGVQD (reference sequence). V lost 2 bases and J lost 6; bases outside the gene matches: 6.

This sequence joins TRBV7-9 and TRBJ1-4, with no clear D. Trimming left V 6 bases short and J 0 bases short, with 11 bases between. This CDR3 has 15 amino acids. Germline assignment: CDR1 SEHNR and CDR2 FQNEAQ (reference sequence). In DNA, the CDR3 is TGTGCCAGCAGTCGGAAGCTAGCAACTAATGAAAAACTGTTTTTT. Translation: CASSRKLATNEKLFF.

V and J are TRBV13 and TRBJ2-5, with D possibly being TRBD1 (6 bases). The J call may be incorrect, as the DNA end agrees better with TRBJ2-7. CDR1 is PRHDT and CDR2 is FYEKMQ in the germline V gene (reference sequence). This CDR3 has 14 amino acids. DNA for the CDR3: TGTGCCAGCAGCTTAACAGGGCGGCCCTACGAGCAGTACTTC. Amino acid sequence: CASSLTGRPYEQYF.

The CDR3, as DNA: TGTGCCAGCAGCCCCAGGGTGAACACTGAAGCTTTCTTT. This sequence encodes CASSPRVNTEAFF. The chain has TRBV7-9 and TRBJ1-1, with a weak D call TRBD1 (5 bases). The CDR3 loop spans 13 amino acids. Between the trimmed V and J ends, which lost 5 bases and 0 bases, there was a span of 7 bases. Germline V gives CDR1 SEHNR, CDR2 FQNEAQ (reference sequence).

The CDR3 nucleotides are TGTGCCAGCAGTTACTTCGTGGACAGTGAAGCTTTCTTT. Protein: CASSYFVDSEAFF. The chain carries TRBV6-5 and TRBJ1-1; D possibly corresponds to TRBD1 (6 bases). V lost 1 base and J 7 bases, leaving 10 bases between the germline ends. Germline assignment: CDR1 MNHEY and CDR2 SVGAGI. The CDR3 has 13 amino acids.

This clone has just a few counts. This CDR3 is CASRLTENTGELFF. The CDR3, as DNA: TGTGCCAGTAGACTTACAGAGAACACCGGGGAGCTGTTTTTT. The chain has TRBV19 and TRBJ2-2; no definite D call. Deletions cut 6 bases from V and 1 base from J, with 9 bases between. The CDR3 loop spans 14 amino acids. Germline V gene sequence: CDR1 LNHDA, CDR2 SQIVND (reference sequence).

This chain uses TRBV6-1 with TRBJ1-1; 7 nucleotides agree with TRBD1. The V gene end was trimmed by 0 bases and the J gene end by 0 bases; junction bases not matched to a gene: 13. The CDR3 extends over 19 amino acids. Germline V gene lookup returns CDR1 MNHNS and CDR2 SASEGT. In nucleotides, the CDR3 is TGTGCCAGCAGTGAAGCGCGGACAGGAAGAATACTCATGAACACTGAAGCTTTCTTT. Protein: CASSEARTGRILMNTEAFF.

In this sample, this clone turned up a few times. The chain carries TRBV7-2 and TRBJ2-7; D is unclear. Deletions cut 3 bases from V and 1 base from J, with 16 bases between. Germline loops: CDR1 SGHTA, CDR2 FQGNSA. The CDR3 has 16 residues. CDR3 in amino acids: CASSLWLSLTSYEQYF. The CDR3, as DNA: TGTGCCAGCAGCTTGTGGCTTAGTTTGACTTCCTACGAGCAGTACTTC.

This chain links TRBV20-1 with TRBJ2-7; perhaps TRBD2 as D (6 bases). This CDR3 region has 11 residues. From germline, CDR1 is DFQATT and CDR2 SNEGSKA (reference sequence). V gave up 7 bases and J gave up 3 bases, with 10 bases separating them. CDR3 sequence: CSGDFDYEQYF. CDR3 sequence (DNA): TGCAGTGGGGACTTCGACTACGAGCAGTACTTC.

This clone was detected a few times. V usage is TRBV9 and J usage is TRBJ1-2, with TRBD1 matching 8 bases. Germline V gives CDR1 SGDLS, CDR2 YYNGEE. The V and J ends lost 3 bases and 7 bases, in that order; junction bases with no gene match: 11. The CDR3 runs 15 residues. The DNA for the CDR3 is TGTGCCAGCAGCGCCACCCAGACAGGGGATCCTGGCTACACCTTC. Residues: CASSATQTGDPGYTF. Filled out from reference TRBV9 and TRBJ1-2, the complete variable domain reads DSGVTQTPKHLITATGQRVTLRCSPRSGDLSVYWYQQSLDQGLQFLIQYYNGEERAKGNILERFSAQQFPDLHSELNLSSLELGDSALYFCASSATQTGDPGYTFGSGTRLTVV.

This rearrangement joins TRBV29-1 to TRBJ2-1, with D maybe TRBD1 (5 bases). This CDR3 is 15 amino acids long. Trimming cost V 6 bases and J 2 bases, with 17 bases left between them. The germline CDR1 and CDR2 sequences are SQVTM and ANQGSEA. CDR3 loop: CSVDHGHSPYNEQFF. The CDR3 region has the DNA TGCAGCGTCGACCACGGACACAGCCCCTACAATGAGCAGTTCTTC.

The rearrangement uses TRBV27 and TRBJ1-2, with D possibly matching TRBD1 (6 bases). This CDR3 has 14 residues. V lost 0 bases to trimming and J lost 4 bases, with 9 bases between them. Germline V gene data show CDR1 as MNHEY and CDR2 as SMNVEV (reference sequence). CDR3 DNA sequence: TGTGCCAGCAGTTTATCGCCGGACAGCTATGGCTACACCTTC. Its protein product is CASSLSPDSYGYTF.

The rearrangement uses TRBV7-8 and TRBJ2-1, with D perhaps TRBD2 (5 bases). Between the trimmed V and J ends, which lost 6 bases and 0 bases, there was a span of 12 bases. The V gene's germline CDR1 is SGHVS and CDR2 FQNEAQ. This CDR3 has 15 residues. In DNA, the CDR3 is TGTGCCAGCAGAGAGGGAATCGCCTCCTACAATGAGCAGTTCTTC. It is translated as CASREGIASYNEQFF.

The V gene is TRBV7-3, the J gene TRBJ2-3; 9 nucleotides match TRBD2. Per the germline V gene, CDR1 is SGHTA and CDR2 is FQGTGA. This CDR3 is built from 20 residues. The V gene end was trimmed by 2 bases and the J gene end by 6 bases; junction bases not matched to a gene: 21. This CDR3 is CASSLRGVSGSTGAGDTQYF. CDR3 coding DNA: TGTGCCAGCAGCTTACGCGGGGTTAGCGGGAGTACCGGCGCGGGTGATACGCAGTATTTT.

The chain carries TRBV9 and TRBJ2-3; no firm D call. V lost 2 bases to trimming and J lost 1 base, with 11 bases between them. The germline CDR1 and CDR2 sequences are SGDLS and YYNGEE. There are 15 residues in the CDR3. This CDR3 reads CASSVGSLGTDTQYF. As DNA, the CDR3 is TGTGCCAGCAGCGTCGGGTCCTTGGGCACAGATACGCAGTATTTT.

The chain joins TRBV7-2 to TRBJ1-3; 8 bases match TRBD1. Germline assignment: CDR1 SGHTA and CDR2 FQGNSA. This CDR3 has 17 amino acids. J gave up 0 bases and V 1 base, and 5 bases lay outside the gene matches. CDR3 in amino acids: CASSLGGQGFSGNTIYF. The CDR3 DNA sequence: TGTGCCAGCAGCTTAGGAGGACAGGGATTCTCTGGAAACACCATATATTTT.

The gene calls are TRBV28 and TRBJ2-2; the D gene is possibly TRBD2 (6 bases). The germline CDR1 and CDR2 sequences are MDHEN and SYDVKM. The CDR3 loop spans 15 amino acids. V was trimmed by 7 bases and J by 6 bases, leaving 18 bases between them. Written as DNA, the CDR3 is TGTGCCAGCACCTTCAGTCCTACGGGGGCCGGGGAGCTGTTTTTT. This codes for CASTFSPTGAGELFF.

The rearrangement uses TRBV7-3 and TRBJ2-1, with 13 bases fitting TRBD2. This CDR3 is 15 amino acids long. The V segment lost 5 bases and the J segment 5 bases; nucleotides outside the gene matches: 3. CDR1 SGHTA and CDR2 FQGTGA come from the germline V gene. CDR3 loop: CASSRTSGSHNEQFF. CDR3 DNA: TGTGCCAGCAGCCGGACTAGCGGGAGCCACAATGAGCAGTTCTTC.

This sequence joins TRBV7-2 and TRBJ2-4; 10 positions agree with TRBD1. The CDR3 is 15 amino acids. V shed 4 bases, J shed 1 base, and the junction held 1 base outside the gene matches. Germline V gene sequence: CDR1 SGHTA, CDR2 FQGNSA. The CDR3 spells CASSSGQGAKNIQYF. CDR3 sequence (DNA): TGTGCCAGCAGCTCGGGACAGGGGGCCAAAAACATTCAGTACTTC.

This clone was counted between two and nine times. Different DNA sequences within this sample yield the same CDR3. The genes are TRBV28 and TRBJ2-7; 8 bases are shared with TRBD1. Germline-derived CDR1 and CDR2 are MDHEN and SYDVKM. The CDR3 length is 14 residues. V dropped 2 bases and J dropped 0; count of bases not matched to a gene: 0. The CDR3, as DNA: TGTGCCAGCAGTTTAACAGGGGGCTCCTACGAGCAGTACTTC. The encoded protein is CASSLTGGSYEQYF.